The clone carrying this T cell receptor beta chain was picked up a small number of times. Treatment specified: oral pan-JAK inhibitor, 5-10 mg twice daily. In each case, RNA was isolated and then reverse transcribed into cDNA as the sequencing template. Assay used: immunoSEQ multiplex PCR; TCRdb lists only in-frame clones, some missing. The repertoire consists of 250,000 to 350,000 clones, with 45% to 70% occurring once and the leading ten covering 0.93%. This sample was taken from a study of CD8+ T cells in alopecia areata. The CDR3 length is 14 residues. This specimen consisted of CD4+ T cells sorted from blood, obtained between weeks 51 and 52, from a patient treated with tofacitinib. This receptor was identified in a human donor with alopecia areata. The chain joins TRBV21-1 to TRBJ1-1. TRBV21-1 corresponds to a pseudogene. The CDR3 loop reads CASRRGGPNTEAFF. The DNA for the CDR3 is TGTGCCAGCCGGCGCGGAGGGCCTAACACTGAAGCTTTCTTT.